The clone carrying this T cell receptor (beta chain) has just a few counts. These data are taken from a study of response to subunit inactivated influenza vaccine. MiXCR, applied by TCRdb to the RT-PCR reads, yields one record per CDR3 protein. The table records some 150,000 distinct CDR3 sequences, 10% to 15% of them present only once. The germline gives CDR1 SGDLS, CDR2 YYNGEE. The CDR3 sequence is 14 residues long. V shed 3 bases and J 7 bases; nucleotides not matched to a gene: 7. The data also belong to a second study, concerning T cells expressing NK-cell markers. In that study: Making the TCR beta cDNA relied on 5'RACE template switching with UMIs. The study drew TCR beta repertoires from sorted CD3+CD56+NKG2C+, CD3+CD56+NKG2C- and CD3+CD56-NKG2C+ T cells.

The V and J genes are TRBV9 and TRBJ2-3; 8 bases map to TRBD2. Sequenced material: CD8+ T cells sorted from PBMCs, taken roughly 12 days after vaccination. The TCR comes from a man aged 50-60 years who received an inactivated influenza vaccine. The CDR3 nucleotides are TGTGCCAGCAGCGGGAGCGGGAGTAGCTATACGCAGTATTTT. This encodes CASSGSGSSYTQYF.